Shown below are 21 T cell receptor beta chains from a single sample sequenced in a study of control samples from healthy donors and cancer patients. Profiled with immunoSEQ multiplex PCR; TCRdb holds only in-frame clones, not every one. This sample yields about 100,000 clones, of which 85% are seen a single time; approximately 19% belongs to the top ten. Material for sequencing was blood. These receptors all come from a man aged 25-40 years in good health.

The chain joins TRBV5-4 to TRBJ2-7; D is possibly TRBD1 (5 bases). V lost 2 bases and J 1 base, leaving 7 bases between the germline ends. This CDR3 has 13 amino acids. Germline CDR1 reads SGHNT; CDR2 reads YYREEE (reference sequence). The CDR3 sequence: CASSFSGSYEQYF. The CDR3 region has the DNA TGTGCCAGCAGCTTTTCAGGGTCCTACGAGCAGTACTTC. Combining the CDR3 with reference TRBV5-4 and TRBJ2-7 gives the whole variable domain ETGVTQSPTHLIKTRGQQVTLRCSSQSGHNTVSWYQQALGQGPQFIFQYYREEENGRGNFPPRFSGLQFPNYSSELNVNALELDDSALYLCASSFSGSYEQYFGPGTRLTVT.

The chain carries TRBV28 and TRBJ1-2; TRBD1 matches 8 bases. With 2 bases clipped from V and 5 bases from J, the junction kept 13 bases outside the gene matches. This CDR3 spans 17 amino acids. Germline CDR1 and CDR2: MDHEN and SYDVKM. CDR3 nucleotides: TGTGCCAGCAGTTTAGGCGCAGGGGGCCCCTTGGGATATGGCTACACCTTC. It codes for CASSLGAGGPLGYGYTF.

The gene calls are TRBV15 and TRBJ2-1, with a possible D match to TRBD2 (5 bases). Germline V gene sequence: CDR1 LNHNV, CDR2 YYDKDF (reference sequence). V lost 3 bases and J lost 4, with 13 bases in between. CDR3 length: 15 amino acids. CDR3 DNA: TGTGCCACCAGCAGTGGAAGCGGATCGTACAATGAGCAGTTCTTC. Its translation: CATSSGSGSYNEQFF.

Points on this clone: This same CDR3 is encoded by further DNA sequences in the sample. The gene calls are TRBV7-9 and TRBJ1-4; D might be TRBD1 (5 bases). This CDR3 spans 14 amino acids. In germline, CDR1 is SEHNR, CDR2 FQNEAQ (reference sequence). Trimming cost V 5 bases and J 0 bases, with 7 bases left between them. CDR3 in DNA: TGTGCCAGCAGCCGGGGGGCAACTAATGAAAAACTGTTTTTT. Its translation: CASSRGATNEKLFF.

The DNA for the CDR3 is TGTGCCAGCAGTCTACTAGCGGGGGAGAGCGAGCAGTACTTC. Translated: CASSLLAGESEQYF. This chain joins TRBV6-5 and TRBJ2-7; 11 nucleotides agree with TRBD2. Per germline, CDR1 MNHEY and CDR2 SVGAGI. The CDR3 runs to 14 residues. Trimming removed 5 bases from V and 6 bases from J; junction bases left unmatched: 6.

The chain employs TRBV24-1 and TRBJ2-2; TRBD2 aligns across 8 bases. The germline V gene encodes CDR1 KGHDR and CDR2 SFDVKD. The CDR3 is made up of 15 amino acids. V shed 2 bases and J 4 bases; nucleotides not matched to a gene: 2. In nucleotides, the CDR3 is TGTGCCACCAGTGATTGGGCGGGGGGCACCGGGGAGCTGTTTTTT. The encoded protein is CATSDWAGGTGELFF.

The gene calls are TRBV2 and TRBJ1-1, with 9 bases fitting TRBD1. The J segment lost 1 base and the V segment lost 6 bases, leaving 9 bases of the junction unmatched. The V gene's germline CDR1 is SNHLY and CDR2 FYNNEI. This CDR3 has 16 residues. The CDR3 DNA is TGTGCCAGCAGGCCCGACAGGGGGATAGGGAACACTGAAGCTTTCTTT. Translated, it gives CASRPDRGIGNTEAFF.

This chain uses TRBV6-6 with TRBJ2-6; D could derive from TRBD1 or TRBD2 (5 bases each). V dropped 5 bases and J dropped 0 bases, with 20 bases sitting between them. CDR1 MNHNY and CDR2 SVGAGI come from the germline V gene (reference sequence). The CDR3 is 19 amino acids. Here the CDR3 reads CASSPKGPGTNSGANVLTF. The CDR3 region has the DNA TGTGCCAGCAGTCCGAAGGGTCCGGGGACCAACTCTGGGGCCAACGTCCTGACTTTC.

The chain combines TRBV15 with TRBJ1-1; possible D gene TRBD1, 6 bases. There are 15 residues in the CDR3. Trimming cost V 1 base and J 0 bases, with 9 bases left between them. Germline V lookup: CDR1 LNHNV, CDR2 YYDKDF (reference sequence). The CDR3 DNA sequence: TGTGCCACCAGCAGAGGGACAGCTATGAACACTGAAGCTTTCTTT. Translating gives CATSRGTAMNTEAFF.

This sequence joins TRBV6-6 and TRBJ1-5; weak D call: TRBD1 (6 bases). The CDR3 contains 14 residues. Trimming took off 2 bases at V and 3 bases at J, with 8 bases between the two ends. Germline CDR1 MNHNY, CDR2 SVGAGI (reference sequence). Here the CDR3 reads CASSYGQINQPQHF. CDR3 DNA: TGTGCCAGCAGTTACGGACAGATCAATCAGCCCCAGCATTTT.

This clone has only one observation. The chain links TRBV30 to TRBJ2-1; D could derive from TRBD1 or TRBD2 (6 bases each). V was shortened by 7 bases and J by 10 bases, with 14 bases between the two germline ends. Germline loops: CDR1 GTSNPN, CDR2 SVGIG (reference sequence). The CDR3 sequence is 11 residues long. CDR3 in amino acids: CAYLWGAEQFF. CDR3 coding DNA: TGTGCCTACCTATGGGGGGCCGAGCAGTTCTTC.

CDR3 protein: CASSQRQGSEKLFF. In DNA form, the CDR3 reads TGTGCCAGCAGCCAGAGACAGGGGAGTGAAAAACTGTTTTTT. The rearrangement joins TRBV4-2 to TRBJ1-4; 8 bases map to TRBD1. This CDR3 contains 14 residues. Unmatched junction bases numbered 4, after V lost 3 bases and J lost 7 bases. Germline V CDR1 and CDR2: LGHNA, YNFKEQ.

The chain employs TRBV3-1 (or the pseudogene TRBV3-2) and TRBJ1-5; D remains ambiguous. Trimming left V 2 bases short and J 0 bases short, with 5 bases between. CDR1 and CDR2 from the germline V gene are LGHDT and YNNKEL (reference sequence). This CDR3 comprises 14 residues. CDR3: CASSQSTSNQPQHF. The CDR3 DNA follows: TGTGCCAGCAGCCAATCCACTAGCAATCAGCCCCAGCATTTT.

The chain combines TRBV19 with TRBJ2-3; 8 nucleotides line up with TRBD2. Germline CDR1 LNHDA, CDR2 SQIVND (reference sequence). Unmatched junction bases numbered 7, after V lost 5 bases and J lost 3 bases. The CDR3 contains 15 residues. CDR3 sequence reads: CASSSAGGGTDTQYF. As DNA, the CDR3 is TGTGCCAGTAGTTCCGCGGGGGGAGGGACAGATACGCAGTATTTT.

Points on this clone: This clone may be a read error of a much larger clone one base away. Other DNA sequences in the sample encode the same CDR3. The chain joins TRBV28 to TRBJ2-1; 14 nucleotides match TRBD2. CDR3 length: 16 residues. Trimming removed 0 bases from V and 6 bases from J; junction bases left unmatched: 1. The germline V gene has CDR1 MDHEN and CDR2 SYDVKM. For the CDR3, the DNA is TGTGCCAGCAGTTTATGGACTAGCGGGGGGGGCAATGAGCAGTTCTTC. Its protein product is CASSLWTSGGGNEQFF.

This chain connects TRBV24-1 to TRBJ2-1; possibly TRBD1 or TRBD2 for D (6 bases each). Deletions cut 4 bases from V and 6 bases from J, with 12 bases between. CDR1 is KGHDR, CDR2 SFDVKD, per germline. The CDR3 spans 14 residues. The CDR3 loop is CATSDPRGGNEQFF. Written as DNA, the CDR3 is TGTGCCACCAGTGACCCCAGGGGAGGCAATGAGCAGTTCTTC.

The rearrangement joins TRBV4-2 to TRBJ2-1; 9 bases are shared with TRBD1. CDR3 length: 15 residues. In germline, CDR1 is LGHNA, CDR2 YNFKEQ. With V trimmed by 4 bases and J by 7 bases, 8 bases remained unmatched. CDR3 sequence reads: CASSRTGQGSNEQFF. DNA of the CDR3: TGTGCCAGCAGCCGTACGGGACAGGGATCTAATGAGCAGTTCTTC.

CDR3 DNA: TGTGCCAGCAGCCAAGAGACTAGCAGGGGGGGGGCCAACGTCCTGACTTTC. Its protein is CASSQETSRGGANVLTF. The chain employs TRBV4-2 and TRBJ2-6; perhaps D is TRBD1 or TRBD2 (7 bases each). Trimming took off 0 bases at V and 4 bases at J, with 13 bases between the two ends. Germline loops: CDR1 LGHNA, CDR2 YNFKEQ. The CDR3 runs 17 residues.

The table lists this clone with a few counts. The chain carries TRBV12-3 or TRBV12-4 and TRBJ2-2; maybe TRBD2 (5 bases). The length of the CDR3 is 13 residues. V lost 6 bases to trimming and J lost 3 bases, with 8 bases between them. CDR3 protein: CASRTRDTGELFF. CDR3 sequence (DNA): TGTGCCAGCAGGACGAGGGACACCGGGGAGCTGTTTTTT.

The chain uses TRBV18 and TRBJ1-1, with D unresolved. Germline CDR1 KGHSH, CDR2 LQKENI. Trimming left V 5 bases short and J 3 bases short, with 22 bases between. The CDR3 is made up of 17 amino acids. Here the CDR3 reads CASSSRTPRARDTEAFF. In DNA form, the CDR3 reads TGTGCCAGCTCATCACGGACTCCCCGGGCGCGGGACACTGAAGCTTTCTTT.

The J gene is TRBJ2-2, the V gene TRBV11-2; TRBD2 matches at 7 bases. Trimming at V came to 2 bases and at J to 6 bases, leaving 6 bases not matched to a gene. Germline V gives CDR1 SGHAT, CDR2 FQNNGV. The CDR3 has 15 amino acids. CDR3 sequence (DNA): TGTGCCAGCAGCTTATCCCGGGGAGGGGCCGGGGAGCTGTTTTTT. It translates to CASSLSRGGAGELFF.